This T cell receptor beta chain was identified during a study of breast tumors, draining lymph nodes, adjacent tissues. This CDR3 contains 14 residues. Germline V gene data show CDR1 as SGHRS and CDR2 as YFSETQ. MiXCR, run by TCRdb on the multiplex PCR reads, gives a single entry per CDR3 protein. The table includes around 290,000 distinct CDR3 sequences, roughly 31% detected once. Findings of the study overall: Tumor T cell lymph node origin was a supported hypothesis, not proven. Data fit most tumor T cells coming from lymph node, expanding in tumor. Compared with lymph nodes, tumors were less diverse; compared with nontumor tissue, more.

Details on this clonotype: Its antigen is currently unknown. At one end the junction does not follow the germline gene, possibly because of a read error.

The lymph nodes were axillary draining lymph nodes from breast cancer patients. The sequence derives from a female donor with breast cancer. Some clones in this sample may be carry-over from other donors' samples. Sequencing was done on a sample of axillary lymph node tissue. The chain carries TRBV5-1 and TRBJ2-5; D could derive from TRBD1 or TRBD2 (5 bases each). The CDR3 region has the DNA TGTGCCAGCACCCGCCCTGAACTCAGGGAGACCCAGCACTTC. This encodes CASTRPELRETQHF.